The 5 T cell receptor beta chains below were found in one sample sequenced in a study of early T cells in non-severe SARS-CoV-2 infection (dated by TCRdb to the early 2020s). The method was 5' RACE. Sequenced on a NextSeq 500. TCRdb reanalyzed the raw reads on its own, using fastp at Q25 for trimming and MiXCR for clone calling, and kept in-frame beta chains. For every CDR3 protein sequence, its rows merge into one entry that carries the most common genes and DNA. This sample holds about 97,000 distinct CDR3 sequences; roughly 13% were observed only once. The biggest ten clones account for about 6% of the sample. Sequencing used whole blood. These receptors came from an adult who was a healthcare worker with PCR-confirmed SARS-CoV-2 infection or an uninfected control (not recorded which).

Only a few counts were recorded for this clonotype. The chain's CDR3 is CASSLGSGANEQFF. Written as DNA, the CDR3 is TGTGCCAGCAGCCTAGGGTCAGGGGCCAATGAGCAGTTCTTC. The V and J genes are TRBV7-7 and TRBJ2-1; D possibly corresponds to TRBD1 (6 bases). CDR3 size: 14 residues. The germline gives CDR1 SSHAT, CDR2 FNYEAQ (reference sequence). V lost 5 bases and J lost 6, with 14 bases in between. The complete variable domain, with remaining parts taken from reference TRBV7-7 and TRBJ2-1, reads GAGVSQSPRYKVTKRGQDVTLRCDPISSHATLYWYQQALGQGPEFLTYFNYEAQPDKSGLPSDRFSAERPEGSISTLTIQRTEQRDSAMYRCASSLGSGANEQFFGPGTRLTVL.

The rearrangement uses TRBV9 and TRBJ2-1; D ambiguous. Trimming took off 2 bases at V and 4 bases at J, with 13 bases between the two ends. CDR1 and CDR2 from the germline V gene are SGDLS and YYNGEE. The CDR3 spans 15 residues. The chain's CDR3 is CASSVWGFGYNEQFF. The CDR3 DNA reads as TGTGCCAGCAGCGTTTGGGGATTCGGTTACAATGAGCAGTTCTTC.

This clonotype was recorded a few times. This chain joins TRBV28 and TRBJ2-7, with D perhaps matching TRBD1 or TRBD2 (5 bases each). V gave up 5 bases and J gave up 1 base, with 18 bases separating them. Germline assignment: CDR1 MDHEN and CDR2 SYDVKM. The CDR3 extends over 16 amino acids. The DNA of the CDR3 is TGTGCCAGCAGTGTGACTACCGGGACCGCTTCCTACGAGCAGTACTTC. Translation gives CASSVTTGTASYEQYF.

This clonotype was counted at least ten times. CDR3 DNA sequence: TGTGCCACGTGGCAGGGGGCTGTAAACACTGAAGCTTTCTTT. It translates to CATWQGAVNTEAFF. V and J are TRBV6-5 and TRBJ1-1, with 8 nucleotides matching TRBD1. Trimming took 10 bases from V and 2 from J; bases not matched to a gene: 9. The CDR3 extends over 14 amino acids. From germline, CDR1 is MNHEY and CDR2 SVGAGI.

The rearrangement links TRBV12-5 to TRBJ1-1, with D perhaps matching TRBD1 (5 bases). V lost 1 base to trimming and J lost 4 bases, with 13 bases between them. The CDR3 contains 15 residues. CDR1 is LGHNT, CDR2 FRNRAP, per germline. The CDR3 loop is CASGLGRAGSTEAFF. The DNA for the CDR3 is TGTGCTAGTGGTTTGGGGAGAGCAGGGTCCACTGAAGCTTTCTTT.